These 29 T cell receptor beta chains came from one sample sequenced in a study of low-dose radiotherapy and immunotherapy resistance in tumors. TRAV- and TRBV-specific primers, spanning alpha and beta chains, primed first-strand cDNA. The PCR that amplified TCRs ran for 20 cycles, relying on a constant-region primer and a V-primer adapter. TCRdb re-derived calls from the reads in MiXCR, one entry per CDR3 protein. Of about 10,000 distinct CDR3 sequences listed, 35% to 50% are singletons. The receptors come from a human donor with advanced metastatic prostate, ovarian, gallbladder or colorectal cancer (not recorded which). This table probably holds off-target reads from a library built for another chain.

Only a few counts were recorded for this clonotype. V usage is TRBV11-2 and J usage is TRBJ2-1, with a weak D call TRBD2 (6 bases). The V gene lost 1 base and the J gene lost 5 bases, with 12 bases spanning the gap. CDR3 length: 15 residues. The V gene's germline CDR1 is SGHAT and CDR2 FQNNGV. CDR3 in amino acids: CASSLGGGLDNEQFF. In DNA, the CDR3 is TGTGCCAGCAGCTTAGGAGGAGGGTTGGACAATGAGCAGTTCTTC.

The sample holds a few counts of this clonotype. The V and J genes are TRBV23-1 and TRBJ2-7; 7 nucleotides match TRBD1. TRBV23-1 is recorded as an ORF, its role being uncertain. The CDR3 runs 14 residues. With 4 bases clipped from V and 2 bases from J, the junction kept 5 bases outside the gene matches. The CDR3 DNA sequence: TGCGCCAGCAGTCCCGGACAGGCACCCTACGAGCAGTACTTC. Protein sequence: CASSPGQAPYEQYF.

The V and J genes are TRBV21-1 and TRBJ1-6. TRBV21-1 is assigned pseudogene status. The CDR3 has 12 amino acids. The CDR3 nucleotides are TGTGCCAGCAGCGCGAGGGATCCACCCCTCCACTTT. This sequence encodes CASSARDPPLHF.

Within the sample, this clonotype is medium-sized (0.01 to 0.1%). The V and J genes are TRBV7-9 and TRBJ2-3; unclear D gene. Trimming cost V 5 bases and J 7 bases, with 19 bases left between them. The CDR3 runs 15 residues. Germline CDR1 SEHNR, CDR2 FQNEAQ (reference sequence). As DNA, the CDR3 is TGTGCCAGCAGCCCCTCTTGGCCCATCGGCCATACGCAGTATTTT. Its translation: CASSPSWPIGHTQYF.

The CDR3 is CASSRSPTQYAETQYF. The CDR3 DNA reads TGCGCCAGCAGCCGATCACCGACTCAATATGCGGAGACCCAGTACTTC. The chain joins TRBV4-1 to TRBJ2-5; no reliable D call. CDR1 MGHRA and CDR2 YSYEKL come from the germline V gene. With 4 bases removed from V and 5 bases from J, the gap between germline ends came to 20 bases. The length of the CDR3 is 16 residues.

This sequence joins TRBV7-9 and TRBJ2-1, with 7 positions matching TRBD1. CDR1 is SEHNR and CDR2 is FQNEAQ in the germline V gene (reference sequence). V shed 6 bases and J 5 bases; nucleotides not matched to a gene: 7. This CDR3 has 14 residues. The CDR3 DNA follows: TGTGCCAGCAGACCGACAGGGTACAACAATGAGCAGTTCTTC. Protein sequence: CASRPTGYNNEQFF.

This rearrangement joins TRBV20-1 to TRBJ2-1; TRBD2 agrees at 11 bases. The CDR3 totals 15 residues. J gave up 4 bases and V 6 bases, and 8 bases lay outside the gene matches. Per the germline V gene, CDR1 is DFQATT and CDR2 is SNEGSKA (reference sequence). DNA of the CDR3: TGCAGTGCACGGATAGCGGGAGGGGGGTACAATGAGCAGTTCTTC. Translated, it gives CSARIAGGGYNEQFF.

The chain uses TRBV7-9 and TRBJ1-5; TRBD1 is a possible D gene (5 bases). Germline CDR1 is SEHNR and CDR2 is FQNEAQ (reference sequence). Deletions cut 2 bases from V and 2 bases from J, with 13 bases between. This CDR3 has 16 residues. The CDR3 DNA sequence: TGTGCCAGCAGCTTAATAGATCCGGGGGGCAATCAGCCCCAGCATTTT. This encodes CASSLIDPGGNQPQHF.

By share, this clonotype ranks as medium-sized. This chain joins TRBV15 and TRBJ1-1; D not certain. From germline, CDR1 is LNHNV and CDR2 YYDKDF (reference sequence). The CDR3 sequence is 13 residues long. The ends were cut back, 3 bases at V and 0 bases at J, with 5 bases in the middle. CDR3 nucleotide sequence: TGTGCCACCAGCAGCGCAGTGAACACTGAAGCTTTCTTT. Translated, it gives CATSSAVNTEAFF. Full variable domain (remainder filled in from reference TRBV15 and TRBJ1-1): DAMVIQNPRYQVTQFGKPVTLSCSQTLNHNVMYWYQQKSSQAPKLLFHYYDKDFNNEADTPDNFQSRRPNTSFCFLDIRSPGLGDTAMYLCATSSAVNTEAFFGQGTRLTVV.

This clonotype was observed a few times. The chain recombines TRBV7-2 with TRBJ1-1, with D hard to call. The V gene's germline CDR1 is SGHTA and CDR2 FQGNSA. With 0 bases removed from V and 6 bases from J, the gap between germline ends came to 8 bases. The CDR3 covers 13 residues. Written as DNA, the CDR3 is TGTGCCAGCAGCTTAGCGAAGGGCGCTGAAGCTTTCTTT. Translating it yields CASSLAKGAEAFF.

In this sample, this clonotype turned up a few times. The chain couples TRBV19 to TRBJ2-7; 11 nucleotides align to TRBD1. Germline loops: CDR1 LNHDA, CDR2 SQIVND (reference sequence). J was trimmed by 4 bases and V by 4 bases; bases with no gene match: 6. The CDR3 consists of 15 residues. CDR3 nucleotide sequence: TGTGCCAGTAGTAGTGGACAGGGGGCGCGGTACGAGCAGTACTTC. Protein product: CASSSGQGARYEQYF. Supplemented by reference TRBV19 and TRBJ2-7, the full variable domain reads DGGITQSPKYLFRKEGQNVTLSCEQNLNHDAMYWYRQDPGQGLRLIYYSQIVNDFQKGDIAEGYSVSREKKESFPLTVTSAQKNPTAFYLCASSSGQGARYEQYFGPGTRLTVT.

The V call is TRBV20-1, the J call TRBJ2-7; TRBD2 agrees at 11 bases. Germline CDR1 reads DFQATT; CDR2 reads SNEGSKA (reference sequence). The V segment lost 3 bases and the J segment 4 bases; nucleotides outside the gene matches: 5. The CDR3 totals 14 residues. CDR3 sequence: CSASEGTSGYEQYF. Here the CDR3 DNA reads TGCAGTGCTAGCGAGGGGACTAGCGGATACGAGCAGTACTTC.

Sample share makes this clonotype medium-sized (0.01 to 0.1%). The gene calls are TRBV28 and TRBJ2-4, with TRBD2 matching over 8 bases. CDR1 and CDR2 from the germline V gene are MDHEN and SYDVKM. The CDR3 has 17 amino acids. J lost 3 bases, V lost 6 bases, and 13 bases had no gene match. CDR3 sequence: CASSGSSGRWVKNIQYF. The CDR3 DNA follows: TGTGCCAGCAGCGGATCGAGCGGGAGATGGGTCAAAAACATTCAGTACTTC.

This clonotype was seen more than once but under ten times. The J gene is TRBJ2-1, the V gene TRBV2; tentative D call: TRBD2 (6 bases). The CDR3 has 14 amino acids. V was cut by 3 bases and J by 3 bases, with 9 bases left in between. CDR1 is SNHLY and CDR2 is FYNNEI in the germline V gene. As DNA, the CDR3 is TGTGCCAGCAGTGAGTCTAGCGTCTACAATGAGCAGTTCTTC. Residues: CASSESSVYNEQFF.

V and J are TRBV2 and TRBJ2-1, with 9 nucleotides matching TRBD2. J lost 0 bases, V lost 2 bases, and 11 bases had no gene match. The CDR3 consists of 19 residues. CDR1 and CDR2 (germline): SNHLY, FYNNEI. CDR3 sequence: CASSEPIGLAMSSYNEQFF. For the CDR3, the DNA is TGTGCCAGCAGTGAACCCATCGGACTAGCGATGAGCTCCTACAATGAGCAGTTCTTC.

This chain joins TRBV7-2 and TRBJ2-2; 10 bases line up with TRBD1. This CDR3 has 14 amino acids. J was trimmed by 6 bases and V by 6 bases; bases with no gene match: 4. The V gene's germline CDR1 is SGHTA and CDR2 FQGNSA. CDR3 sequence (DNA): TGTGCCAGCAGGGGACAGGGGAAGGCCGGGGAGCTGTTTTTT. It yields the protein CASRGQGKAGELFF.

V usage is TRBV2 and J usage is TRBJ2-1; the match to TRBD2 covers 12 bases. Per the germline V gene, CDR1 is SNHLY and CDR2 is FYNNEI. The J segment lost 3 bases and the V segment lost 5 bases, leaving 5 bases of the junction unmatched. This CDR3 has 16 amino acids. Here the CDR3 DNA reads TGTGCCAGCAGTAAGCGACTAGCGGGAGACTACAATGAGCAGTTCTTC. Its translation is CASSKRLAGDYNEQFF.

This chain connects TRBV14 to TRBJ2-7; D gene unclear. V was pared by 3 bases and J by 7 bases, with 10 bases between. The CDR3 extends over 12 amino acids. Germline V gene data show CDR1 as SGHDN and CDR2 as FVKESK. CDR3 residues: CASSHSVGEQYF. The CDR3 nucleotides are TGTGCCAGCAGCCACTCCGTGGGGGAGCAGTACTTC. Filled out from reference TRBV14 and TRBJ2-7, the complete variable domain reads EAGVTQFPSHSVIEKGQTVTLRCDPISGHDNLYWYRRVMGKEIKFLLHFVKESKQDESGMPNNRFLAERTGGTYSTLKVQPAELEDSGVYFCASSHSVGEQYFGPGTRLTVT.

This chain uses TRBV18 with TRBJ2-7, with 7 bases that match TRBD2. The V segment lost 2 bases and the J segment 7 bases; nucleotides outside the gene matches: 5. This CDR3 spans 13 amino acids. Germline CDR1 is KGHSH and CDR2 is LQKENI. The CDR3 bases are TGTGCCAGCTCACCATCCGGGGGGTGGGAGCAGTACTTC. It translates to CASSPSGGWEQYF.

The chain joins TRBV12-3 or TRBV12-4 to TRBJ2-7; 10 bases are a match to TRBD2. This CDR3 is 16 amino acids long. V lost 5 bases, J lost 4 bases, and 11 bases stayed unmatched. CDR3 region: CASSLRLAGVRYEQYF. In DNA, the CDR3 is TGTGCCAGCAGTCTTCGCCTAGCGGGAGTTAGGTACGAGCAGTACTTC.

The rearrangement joins TRBV6-2 or TRBV6-3 to TRBJ1-1, with D perhaps TRBD1 (6 bases). Germline V lookup: CDR1 MNHEY, CDR2 SVGEGT. The CDR3 totals 13 residues. Trimming cost V 4 bases and J 4 bases, with 10 bases left between them. The CDR3 protein is CASSLGQRTEAFF. CDR3 bases: TGTGCCAGCAGTTTAGGACAGCGCACTGAAGCTTTCTTT.

The rearrangement uses TRBV5-6 and TRBJ1-2, with D tentatively TRBD1 (5 bases). The CDR3 has 12 residues. V was trimmed by 7 bases and J by 8 bases, leaving 15 bases between them. The germline gives CDR1 SGHDT, CDR2 YYEEEE. CDR3 residues: CASAATGRGYTF. CDR3 DNA sequence: TGTGCCAGCGCGGCAACAGGACGGGGCTACACCTTC. Looking up the rest from reference TRBV5-6 and TRBJ1-2 gives the full variable domain: DAGVTQSPTHLIKTRGQQVTLRCSPKSGHDTVSWYQQALGQGPQFIFQYYEEEERQRGNFPDRFSGHQFPNYSSELNVNALLLGDSALYLCASAATGRGYTFGSGTRLTVV.

The table lists this clonotype with a few counts. The chain combines TRBV29-1 with TRBJ2-7; 8 nucleotides align to TRBD1. The germline V gene has CDR1 SQVTM and CDR2 ANQGSEA. The junction had 5 bases not matched to a gene; V was cut back by 7 bases and J by 6 bases. The CDR3 has 11 residues. For the CDR3, the DNA is TGCAGCGCAAGGACAGGGAGCGAGCAGTACTTC. As protein: CSARTGSEQYF.

The chain couples TRBV5-1 to TRBJ2-7, with TRBD1 identical over 9 bases. The CDR3 length is 14 residues. The V and J ends lost 4 bases and 7 bases, in that order; junction bases with no gene match: 9. Germline CDR1 and CDR2: SGHRS and YFSETQ. The DNA for the CDR3 is TGCGCCAGCAGCCGTTCGGACAGGGGCATGGAGCAGTACTTC. Translating gives CASSRSDRGMEQYF. The entire variable domain, with the rest obtained from reference TRBV5-1 and TRBJ2-7, is as follows: KAGVTQTPRYLIKTRGQQVTLSCSPISGHRSVSWYQQTPGQGLQFLFEYFSETQRNKGNFPGRFSGRQFSNSRSEMNVSTLELGDSALYLCASSRSDRGMEQYFGPGTRLTVT.

The V and J genes are TRBV19 and TRBJ2-3; 7 positions match TRBD2. The J segment lost 2 bases and the V segment lost 7 bases, leaving 6 bases of the junction unmatched. The CDR3 spans 14 residues. Per the germline V gene, CDR1 is LNHDA and CDR2 is SQIVND (reference sequence). The CDR3 DNA follows: TGTGCCAGTAATTGGGGGGGGTACACAGATACGCAGTATTTT. This encodes CASNWGGYTDTQYF.

The CDR3 region has the DNA TGTGCCAGCAGCTCTGTACGGGGGGGGGACAATGAGCAGTTCTTC. It is translated as CASSSVRGGDNEQFF. This rearrangement joins TRBV5-4 to TRBJ2-1; 8 bases align to TRBD2. Germline V CDR1 and CDR2: SGHNT, YYREEE (reference sequence). V shed 3 bases and J 5 bases; nucleotides not matched to a gene: 7. The CDR3 has 15 residues.

The chain recombines TRBV27 with TRBJ2-3; 7 bases map to TRBD2. V shed 7 bases, J shed 1 base, and the junction held 11 bases outside the gene matches. Germline-derived CDR1 and CDR2 are MNHEY and SMNVEV (reference sequence). The CDR3 runs to 16 residues. The CDR3 nucleotides are TGTGCCAGCACCTCCCCGGCGCTAGCGGGCACAGATACGCAGTATTTT. It yields the protein CASTSPALAGTDTQYF.

The J gene is TRBJ2-1, the V gene TRBV12-3 or TRBV12-4; D is unresolved. There are 13 residues in the CDR3. The V and J ends lost 5 bases and 5 bases respectively, with 10 bases between them. CDR3 amino acids: CASSPTMDNEQFF. In DNA form, the CDR3 reads TGTGCCAGCAGTCCGACGATGGACAATGAGCAGTTCTTC.

J is TRBJ2-5 and V is TRBV5-1; 8 bases fit TRBD1. The ends lost 0 bases at V and 5 bases at J; junction bases unmatched: 6. Per the germline V gene, CDR1 is SGHRS and CDR2 is YFSETQ. CDR3 length equals 15 residues. The CDR3 nucleotides read TGCGCCAGCAGCTTGGGTACAGGGGGTCGGGAGACCCAGTACTTC. This sequence encodes CASSLGTGGRETQYF.